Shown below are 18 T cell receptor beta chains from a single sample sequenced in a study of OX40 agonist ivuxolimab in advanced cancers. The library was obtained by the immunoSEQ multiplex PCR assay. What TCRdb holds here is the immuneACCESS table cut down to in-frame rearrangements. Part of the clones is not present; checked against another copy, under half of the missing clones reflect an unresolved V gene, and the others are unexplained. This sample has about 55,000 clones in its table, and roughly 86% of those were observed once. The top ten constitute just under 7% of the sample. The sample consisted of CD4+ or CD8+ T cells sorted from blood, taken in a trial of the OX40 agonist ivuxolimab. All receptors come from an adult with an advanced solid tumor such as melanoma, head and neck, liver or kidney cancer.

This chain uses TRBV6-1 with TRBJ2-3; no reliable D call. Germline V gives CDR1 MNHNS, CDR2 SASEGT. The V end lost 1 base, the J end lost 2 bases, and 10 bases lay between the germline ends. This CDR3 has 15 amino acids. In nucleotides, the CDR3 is TGTGCCAGCAGTGAAGGTGTTCTTTACACAGATACGCAGTATTTT. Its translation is CASSEGVLYTDTQYF.

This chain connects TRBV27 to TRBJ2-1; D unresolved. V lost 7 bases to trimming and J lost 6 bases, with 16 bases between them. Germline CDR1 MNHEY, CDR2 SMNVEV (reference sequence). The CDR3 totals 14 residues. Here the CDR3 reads CASNNGQNFNEQFF. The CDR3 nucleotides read TGTGCCAGCAACAATGGTCAGAACTTCAATGAGCAGTTCTTC.

This CDR3 is CASSTWAAPIEQFF. DNA of the CDR3: TGTGCCAGCAGCACATGGGCGGCCCCAATTGAGCAGTTCTTC. The V call is TRBV5-4, the J call TRBJ2-1; D ambiguous. Germline loops: CDR1 SGHNT, CDR2 YYREEE (reference sequence). The CDR3 contains 14 residues. Trimming removed 4 bases from V and 9 bases from J, with 17 bases in between.

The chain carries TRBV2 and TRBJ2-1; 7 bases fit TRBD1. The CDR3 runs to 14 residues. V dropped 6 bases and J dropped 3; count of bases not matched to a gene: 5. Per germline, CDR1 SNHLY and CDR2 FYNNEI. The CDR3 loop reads CASRQTGIYNEQFF. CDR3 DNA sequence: TGTGCCAGCAGGCAGACAGGGATCTACAATGAGCAGTTCTTC.

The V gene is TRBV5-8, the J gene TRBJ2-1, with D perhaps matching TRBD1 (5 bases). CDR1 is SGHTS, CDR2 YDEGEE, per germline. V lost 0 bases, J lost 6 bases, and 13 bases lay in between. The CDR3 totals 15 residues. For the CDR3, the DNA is TGTGCCAGCAGCTTGGGCTTAGGGGCCACCAATGAGCAGTTCTTC. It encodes CASSLGLGATNEQFF.

CDR3 region: CSVEENWAGYGYTF. The CDR3 nucleotides are TGCAGCGTTGAAGAAAATTGGGCAGGGTATGGCTACACCTTC. The chain uses TRBV29-1 and TRBJ1-2; a possible D gene is TRBD1 (5 bases). Germline CDR1 and CDR2: SQVTM and ANQGSEA. The CDR3 covers 14 residues. The V and J ends lost 0 bases and 5 bases respectively, with 13 bases between them.

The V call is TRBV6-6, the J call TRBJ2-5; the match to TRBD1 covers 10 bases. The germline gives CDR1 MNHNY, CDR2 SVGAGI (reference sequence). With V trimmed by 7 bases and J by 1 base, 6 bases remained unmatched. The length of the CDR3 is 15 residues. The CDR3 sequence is CASTSGTGVQETQYF. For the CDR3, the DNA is TGTGCCAGCACCTCCGGGACAGGGGTCCAAGAGACCCAGTACTTC.

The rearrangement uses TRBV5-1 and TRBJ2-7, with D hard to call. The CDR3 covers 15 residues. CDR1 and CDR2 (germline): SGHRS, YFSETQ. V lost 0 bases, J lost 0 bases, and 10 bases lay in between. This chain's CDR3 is CASSLVGLSSYEQYF. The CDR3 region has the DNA TGCGCCAGCAGCTTGGTAGGTCTAAGCTCCTACGAGCAGTACTTC.

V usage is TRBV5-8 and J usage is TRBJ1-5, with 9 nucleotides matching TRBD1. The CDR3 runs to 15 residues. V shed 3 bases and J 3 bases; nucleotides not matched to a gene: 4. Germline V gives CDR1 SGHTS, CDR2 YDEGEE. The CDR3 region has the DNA TGTGCCAGCAGCTCAGGACAGGGGTCCAATCAGCCCCAGCATTTT. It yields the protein CASSSGQGSNQPQHF.

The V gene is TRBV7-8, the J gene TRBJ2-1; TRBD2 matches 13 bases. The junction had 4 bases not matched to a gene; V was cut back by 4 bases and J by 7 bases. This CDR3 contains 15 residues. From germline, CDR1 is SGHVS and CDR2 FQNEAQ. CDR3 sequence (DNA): TGTGCCAGCAGCTCACGACTAGCGGGGGGTAATGAGCAGTTCTTC. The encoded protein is CASSSRLAGGNEQFF.

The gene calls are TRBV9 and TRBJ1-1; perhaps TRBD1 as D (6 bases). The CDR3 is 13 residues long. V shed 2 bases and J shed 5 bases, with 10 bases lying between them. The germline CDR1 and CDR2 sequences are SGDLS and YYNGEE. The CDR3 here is CASSVRGETEAFF. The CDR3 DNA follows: TGTGCCAGCAGCGTGAGGGGGGAAACTGAAGCTTTCTTT.

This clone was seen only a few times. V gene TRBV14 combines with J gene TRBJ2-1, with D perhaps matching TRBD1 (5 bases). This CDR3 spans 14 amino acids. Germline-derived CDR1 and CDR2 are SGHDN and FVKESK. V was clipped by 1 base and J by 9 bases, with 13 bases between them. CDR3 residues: CASSQGRGSTEQFF. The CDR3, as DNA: TGTGCCAGCAGCCAAGGTAGGGGTAGTACTGAGCAGTTCTTC.

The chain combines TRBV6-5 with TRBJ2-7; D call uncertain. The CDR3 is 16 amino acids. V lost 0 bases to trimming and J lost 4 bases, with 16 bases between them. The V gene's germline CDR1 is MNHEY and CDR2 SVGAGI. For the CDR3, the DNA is TGTGCCAGCAGTTACTCGAGAGTTGGCACGTCGTACGAGCAGTACTTC. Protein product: CASSYSRVGTSYEQYF.

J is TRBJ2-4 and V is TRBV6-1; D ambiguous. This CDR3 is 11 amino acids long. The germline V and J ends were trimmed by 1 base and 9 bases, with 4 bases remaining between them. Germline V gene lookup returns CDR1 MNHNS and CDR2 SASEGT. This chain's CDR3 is CASSEVVIQYF. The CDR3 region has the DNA TGTGCCAGCAGTGAAGTAGTCATTCAGTACTTC.

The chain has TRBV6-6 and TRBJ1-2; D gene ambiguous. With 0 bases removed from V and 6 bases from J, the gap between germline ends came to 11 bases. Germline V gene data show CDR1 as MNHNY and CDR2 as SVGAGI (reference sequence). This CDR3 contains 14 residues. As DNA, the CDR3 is TGTGCCAGCAGTTACTCGAAAGGGTATCATGGCTACACCTTC. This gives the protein CASSYSKGYHGYTF.

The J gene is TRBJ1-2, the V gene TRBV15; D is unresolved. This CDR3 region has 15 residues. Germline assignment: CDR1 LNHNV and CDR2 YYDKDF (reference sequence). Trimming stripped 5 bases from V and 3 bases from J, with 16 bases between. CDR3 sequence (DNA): TGTGCCACCAGCCGGCCGGACCGCGCGGACTATGGCTACACCTTC. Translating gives CATSRPDRADYGYTF.

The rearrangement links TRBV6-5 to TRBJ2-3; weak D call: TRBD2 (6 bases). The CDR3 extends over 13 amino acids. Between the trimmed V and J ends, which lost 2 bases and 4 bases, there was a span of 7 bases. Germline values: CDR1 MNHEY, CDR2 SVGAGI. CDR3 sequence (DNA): TGTGCCAGCAGTTACGGGACTGCAGATACGCAGTATTTT. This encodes CASSYGTADTQYF.

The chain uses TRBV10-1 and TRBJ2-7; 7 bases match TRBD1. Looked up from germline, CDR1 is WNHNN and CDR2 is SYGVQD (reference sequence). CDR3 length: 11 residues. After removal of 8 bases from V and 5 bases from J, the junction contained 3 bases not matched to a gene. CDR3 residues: CASGTVHEQYF. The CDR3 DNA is TGCGCCAGCGGGACAGTCCACGAGCAGTACTTC.